Reported below is one T cell receptor beta chain. Its antigen target is currently unknown. Base qualities were left out, and no much larger clone turns up one base away. These data belong to a study of blood T cell repertoires in COVID-19 (dated by TCRdb to about 2020). Notes on the research overall: Samples from collaborators originated in the United States, Italy and Spain and spanned both the acute and convalescent phases of COVID-19. The sample metadata nearly always contained a de-identified subject ID, COVID-19 status, age in years and sex. The prospective study material was composed of cDNA or gDNA derived from T cells, B-cell-depleted T cells, or PBMCs. The dataset comprised deeply sampled blood TCRbeta repertoires from subjects exposed to, actively infected with, or recovered from COVID-19. A freely available public database, intended as a resource for researchers studying the immune response to SARS-CoV-2, is where the repertoires were released. HLA class I and class II types, where available, came from metadata supplied by the sample provider rather than from assay-based typing. Samples came from the ongoing ImmuneRACE study (first 160 participants) plus 1,254 subjects from 6 global collaborators.

Participants in the prospective study were aged about 18 to 95 years, lived in over 20 United States geographic areas, and enrolled through a virtual design. In the prospective study, participants were assigned to cohorts based on the clinical history participants reported in a screening survey and a study questionnaire. Recovered participants in ImmuneRACE Cohort 3 were defined by two consecutive negative NP/OP PCR tests, clearance by a healthcare professional, or resolution of symptoms. Each participant in the prospective study had whole blood, serum and a nasopharyngeal or oropharyngeal swab collected by mobile phlebotomists. Over a roughly 2-month period, participants in the prospective study had the option of providing additional blood draws and questionnaires. Blood samples from the prospective study were shipped frozen or at room temperature prior to DNA extraction. The immunoSEQ Assay, a bias-controlled multiplex PCR, was used to amplify TCRbeta CDR3 regions from genomic DNA. Under the source paper's analysis protocol: The number of nucleated cells in each sample was estimated from the amplification of reference gene primers within the assay. To quantify the absolute abundance of each unique TCRbeta CDR3 rearrangement, sequence reads were collapsed and filtered. Productive Simpson clonality was computed per sample as the square root of Simpson's diversity index over productive rearrangements. As stored in TCRdb, this immuneACCESS dataset retains in-frame rearrangements with V and J assigned. A fraction of the clones does not appear; measured against another copy, unresolved V genes explain less than half of the discrepancy, and the remainder lacks a known reason. V, J and clone size were drawn from that table, and D and trimming were deduced from the DNA. Across this sample there are about 270,000 clones, with roughly nine tenths seen only once. The ten largest clones capture 2.4% of the sample.

V is trimmed back by 4 bases and J by 4 bases, and the junction contains 4 bases that no gene match accounts for. From cysteine to phenylalanine, the CDR3 is 15 amino acids long. The kept DNA is CDR3 alone, 45 bases in frame from the first base. The germline V gene provides CDR1 MRHNA and CDR2 SNTAGT. What the research found in general, with its limitations: How much clinical and demographic metadata was included differed by source and by participant, and the metadata was provided uncurated.

The chain is made from TRBV6-4 and TRBJ2-1; TRBD2 aligns with 10 central bases. This sequence was found in a young woman who had recovered from COVID-19. The sample taken for sequencing was PBMCs or T cells enriched from blood (not recorded which). CDR3 region: CASSALAGEYNEQFF. Here is the DNA: TGTGCCAGCAGTGCCCTAGCGGGGGAGTACAATGAGCAGTTCTTC.